These 13 T cell receptor beta chains were sequenced from one sample in a study of blood T cell repertoires in COVID-19. The table came from immunoSEQ multiplex PCR; TCRdb's copy has only in-frame clones and leaves some out. Among 200,000 to 300,000 clones listed, around 83% were seen once. Sample: peripheral blood. These receptors all stem from a man in his forties or fifties who had recovered from COVID-19.

This rearrangement joins TRBV18 to TRBJ1-1, with a weak D call TRBD1 (5 bases). CDR3 length: 16 amino acids. The germline V and J ends were trimmed by 5 bases and 1 base, with 17 bases remaining between them. Germline V gene sequence: CDR1 KGHSH, CDR2 LQKENI. CDR3 DNA: TGTGCCAGCTCATTCTCCGCCCCGACAGCGAACACTGAAGCTTTCTTT. Residues: CASSFSAPTANTEAFF. The full variable domain, with the rest looked up from reference TRBV18 and TRBJ1-1, is NAGVMQNPRHLVRRRGQEARLRCSPMKGHSHVYWYRQLPEEGLKFMVYLQKENIIDESGMPKERFSAEFPKEGPSILRIQQVVRGDSAAYFCASSFSAPTANTEAFFGQGTRLTVV.

The chain couples TRBV9 to TRBJ1-4; D is undetermined. Germline V lookup: CDR1 SGDLS, CDR2 YYNGEE. V lost 10 bases, J lost 3 bases, and 16 bases lay in between. CDR3 length equals 14 residues. The CDR3 bases are TGTGCCCGCATCGCGGGAAACTCTAATGAAAAACTGTTTTTT. It encodes CARIAGNSNEKLFF.

This chain connects TRBV3-1 (or the pseudogene TRBV3-2) to TRBJ2-1; 9 positions match TRBD2. The V gene end was trimmed by 4 bases and the J gene end by 5 bases; junction bases not matched to a gene: 9. The CDR3 extends over 16 amino acids. Germline V gene sequence: CDR1 LGHDT, CDR2 YNNKEL (reference sequence). This CDR3 reads CASSRPGAGGHNEQFF. As DNA, the CDR3 is TGTGCCAGCAGCCGCCCTGGAGCGGGGGGCCACAATGAGCAGTTCTTC.

The V call is TRBV2, the J call TRBJ2-5; 8 bases match TRBD1. Germline assignment: CDR1 SNHLY and CDR2 FYNNEI. The CDR3 is made up of 14 amino acids. J lost 4 bases, V lost 10 bases, and 11 bases had no gene match. The CDR3 DNA reads TGTGCCACCCAAAGGGAGACAGGGGTAGAGACCCAGTACTTC. This sequence encodes CATQRETGVETQYF.

J is TRBJ2-5 and V is TRBV7-2; D is uncertain. This CDR3 is 16 amino acids long. The V gene lost 1 base and the J gene lost 1 base, with 13 bases spanning the gap. Germline V CDR1 and CDR2: SGHTA, FQGNSA. In DNA, the CDR3 is TGTGCCAGCAGCTTAGGGTTTGGAGTTCTCCAAGAGACCCAGTACTTC. It is translated as CASSLGFGVLQETQYF.

The V call is TRBV6-5, the J call TRBJ1-2; possibly TRBD1 for D (5 bases). Germline values: CDR1 MNHEY, CDR2 SVGAGI. The CDR3 is 14 residues long. Trimming stripped 6 bases from V and 8 bases from J, with 19 bases between. The CDR3 region has the DNA TGTGCCAGCAGCCAACCTCGGCGTGGGGGGGGCTACACCTTC. It yields the protein CASSQPRRGGGYTF.

This clone was observed a handful of times. The chain couples TRBV19 to TRBJ2-6, with D possibly TRBD1 on 5 matching bases. This CDR3 contains 20 residues. V dropped 2 bases and J dropped 0 bases, with 20 bases sitting between them. Germline CDR1 is LNHDA and CDR2 is SQIVND (reference sequence). The CDR3 loop reads CASSIYGGAGPLSGANVLTF. The CDR3 DNA follows: TGTGCCAGTAGTATATACGGTGGGGCAGGGCCCCTCTCTGGGGCCAACGTCCTGACTTTC.

The V and J genes are TRBV11-3 and TRBJ2-5; the D gene is possibly TRBD1 (6 bases). V was clipped by 1 base and J by 5 bases, with 20 bases between them. The CDR3 runs to 17 residues. Germline CDR1 SGHNT, CDR2 YENEEA. CDR3 bases: TGTGCCAGCAGCTTAGTGGTGTCGCTGGGGGCCCACGAGACCCAGTACTTC. Its protein is CASSLVVSLGAHETQYF.

The chain is built from TRBV30 and TRBJ2-7; 7 nucleotides match TRBD2. The V gene end was trimmed by 0 bases and the J gene end by 2 bases; junction bases not matched to a gene: 22. This CDR3 region has 20 residues. Germline values: CDR1 GTSNPN, CDR2 SVGIG (reference sequence). The CDR3 loop reads CAWSVQRVWSVVGRAYEQYF. For the CDR3, the DNA is TGTGCCTGGAGTGTACAGAGGGTTTGGTCTGTGGTTGGGAGGGCCTACGAGCAGTACTTC.

V usage is TRBV20-1 and J usage is TRBJ1-1; TRBD1 aligns across 9 bases. With V trimmed by 3 bases and J by 4 bases, 9 bases remained unmatched. Germline CDR1 DFQATT, CDR2 SNEGSKA (reference sequence). The CDR3 extends over 15 amino acids. The CDR3 bases are TGCAGTGCTAGTAACCCGACAGGGGGGGCCACTGAAGCTTTCTTT. Amino acids: CSASNPTGGATEAFF.

This clone was seen only a few times. The chain combines TRBV6-2 or TRBV6-3 with TRBJ2-1, with a possible D match to TRBD2 (6 bases). The CDR3 length is 16 residues. V was shortened by 5 bases and J by 8 bases, with 22 bases between the two germline ends. Germline loops: CDR1 MNHEY, CDR2 SVGEGT. CDR3 amino acids: CASSPPGGNSIYEQFF. CDR3 bases: TGTGCCAGCAGTCCCCCGGGCGGGAACAGTATATATGAGCAGTTCTTC.

The chain is built from TRBV2 and TRBJ1-2; unclear D gene. Trimming left V 8 bases short and J 7 bases short, with 11 bases between. CDR1 SNHLY and CDR2 FYNNEI come from the germline V gene. This CDR3 is built from 11 residues. The CDR3 sequence is CASVREAGYTF. The CDR3 bases are TGTGCCAGCGTTAGGGAGGCTGGCTACACCTTC.

V gene TRBV19 combines with J gene TRBJ1-5, with D perhaps TRBD1 (6 bases). The V end was cut by 8 bases, the J end by 4 bases, with 9 bases between. This CDR3 is built from 12 residues. Germline-derived CDR1 and CDR2 are LNHDA and SQIVND (reference sequence). This CDR3 reads CASGTLNQPQHF. CDR3 DNA sequence: TGTGCCAGTGGGACATTAAATCAGCCCCAGCATTTT.